Sequencing of this T cell receptor beta chain was carried out in a study of T cell clones after liver transplantation. The data were produced by immunoSEQ multiplex PCR, yet TCRdb's version contains in-frame clones alone and is incomplete. The table lists roughly 40,000 clones, 86% of them singletons. The ends lost 6 bases at V and 2 bases at J; junction bases unmatched: 0. The CDR3 runs 15 residues. Germline lookup yields CDR1 LNHDA and CDR2 SQIVND (reference sequence). This TCR derives from a human patient who received a liver transplant. Some of the T cells might come from the graft donor. The chain carries TRBV19 and TRBJ2-2, with 13 bases aligning to TRBD2. Specimen: CD4+ T cells from blood, collected 24 months after liver transplant. The CDR3 sequence: CASRGLAGNTGELFF. DNA for the CDR3: TGTGCCAGTAGGGGACTAGCGGGAAACACCGGGGAGCTGTTTTTT.